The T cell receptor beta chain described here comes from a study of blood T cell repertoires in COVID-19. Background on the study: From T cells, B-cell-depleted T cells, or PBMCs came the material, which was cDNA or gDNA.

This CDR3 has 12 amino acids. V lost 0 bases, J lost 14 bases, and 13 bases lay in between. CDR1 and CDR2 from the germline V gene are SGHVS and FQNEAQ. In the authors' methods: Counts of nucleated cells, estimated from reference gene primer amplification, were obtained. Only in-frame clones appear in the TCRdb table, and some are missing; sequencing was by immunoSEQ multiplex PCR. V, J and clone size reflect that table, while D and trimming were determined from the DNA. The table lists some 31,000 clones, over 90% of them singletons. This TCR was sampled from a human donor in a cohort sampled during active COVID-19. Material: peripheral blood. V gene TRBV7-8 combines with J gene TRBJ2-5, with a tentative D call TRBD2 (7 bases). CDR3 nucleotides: TGTGCCAGCAGCTTAGCGGGAGGGGGTGTATACTTC. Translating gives CASSLAGGGVYF.